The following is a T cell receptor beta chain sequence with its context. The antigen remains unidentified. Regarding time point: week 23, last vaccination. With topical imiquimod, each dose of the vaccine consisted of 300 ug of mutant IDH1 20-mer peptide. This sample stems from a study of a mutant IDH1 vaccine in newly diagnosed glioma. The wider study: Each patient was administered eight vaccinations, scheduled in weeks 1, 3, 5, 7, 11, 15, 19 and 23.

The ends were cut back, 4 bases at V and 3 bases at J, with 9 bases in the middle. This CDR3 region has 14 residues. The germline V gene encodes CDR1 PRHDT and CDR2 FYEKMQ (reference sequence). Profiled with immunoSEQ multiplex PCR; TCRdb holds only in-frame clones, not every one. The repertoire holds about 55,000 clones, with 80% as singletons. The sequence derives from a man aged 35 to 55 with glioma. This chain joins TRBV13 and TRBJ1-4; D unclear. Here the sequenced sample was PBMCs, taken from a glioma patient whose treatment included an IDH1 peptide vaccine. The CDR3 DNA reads TGTGCCAGCAGCTCGAGGGCCCCTAATGAAAAACTGTTTTTT. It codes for CASSSRAPNEKLFF.